This T cell receptor (beta chain) was captured in a study of metastatic and nonmetastatic thyroid tumors. Patients had received no treatment of any kind before thyroid surgery. TCRdb called clones again from the PCR reads with MiXCR. Here the sample spans about 40,000 clones, less than 20% being singletons. Germline CDR1 and CDR2: MDHEN and SYDVKM. Trimming pared 5 bases from V and 6 bases from J, leaving 12 bases between. CDR3 length equals 13 residues. This clone was observed a few times. Sequenced material: blood. The receptor was derived from a female donor with papillary thyroid cancer or a benign thyroid nodule (not recorded which). Some clones in this sample may be carry-over from other donors' samples. This sequence joins TRBV28 and TRBJ2-3; D may be TRBD1 or TRBD2 (6 bases each). CDR3 in DNA: TGTGCCAGCAGTACTAACGGGGGCGATACGCAGTATTTT. The encoded protein is CASSTNGGDTQYF.